Shown below are 20 T cell receptor beta chains from a single sample sequenced in a study of identical twins. TCRdb fed the 5' RACE reads into MiXCR, producing one record per CDR3 protein. The table lists about 520,000 distinct CDR3 sequences, roughly a fifth of them singletons, with roughly 0.91% in the top ten. These data are also associated with another study on T cells expressing NK-cell markers.

The sequenced sample was CD4+ T cells sorted from blood. The source is a woman between 18 and 30 years old in good health.

The chain couples TRBV12-3 or TRBV12-4 to TRBJ2-7; 9 bases map to TRBD2. The CDR3 has 14 residues. The V segment lost 6 bases and the J segment 5 bases; nucleotides outside the gene matches: 8. CDR3 sequence: CASRVTSGSHEQYF. As DNA, the CDR3 is TGTGCCAGCAGGGTCACTAGCGGGTCCCACGAGCAGTACTTC.

This clonotype has a handful of counts. The chain couples TRBV11-2 to TRBJ2-2; D is uncertain. Germline CDR1 SGHAT, CDR2 FQNNGV. The CDR3 runs 13 residues. The V gene lost 2 bases and the J gene lost 6 bases, with 7 bases spanning the gap. The DNA for the CDR3 is TGTGCCAGCAGCTTACATCTCGCCGGGGAGCTGTTTTTT. It codes for CASSLHLAGELFF.

This clonotype was recorded many times. This chain connects TRBV11-2 to TRBJ2-3; D perhaps matches TRBD1 (6 bases). This CDR3 has 15 residues. The ends were cut back, 1 base at V and 4 bases at J, with 12 bases in the middle. CDR1 and CDR2 from the germline V gene are SGHAT and FQNNGV. The CDR3 coding sequence is TGTGCCAGCAGCTTAGGGGGGCTAGACGCAGATACGCAGTATTTT. Translating it yields CASSLGGLDADTQYF.

This clonotype was observed a few times. This sequence joins TRBV20-1 and TRBJ2-3; D not resolved. The CDR3 is 13 residues long. CDR1 and CDR2 (germline): DFQATT, SNEGSKA (reference sequence). V was trimmed by 3 bases and J by 2 bases, leaving 9 bases between them. The CDR3, as DNA: TGCAGTGCTAGTAAACAAAACACAGATACGCAGTATTTT. Its translation is CSASKQNTDTQYF.

The rearrangement uses TRBV20-1 and TRBJ2-5; 13 bases fit TRBD2. The ends lost 6 bases at V and 5 bases at J; junction bases unmatched: 6. This CDR3 region has 14 residues. Germline V gene data show CDR1 as DFQATT and CDR2 as SNEGSKA (reference sequence). CDR3 protein: CSALRTSGSETQYF. The CDR3 nucleotides read TGCAGTGCCCTTCGGACTAGCGGGAGCGAGACCCAGTACTTC.

V gene TRBV6-1 combines with J gene TRBJ2-2, with D perhaps matching TRBD1 (6 bases). The CDR3 is 16 residues long. Germline V gene lookup returns CDR1 MNHNS and CDR2 SASEGT. Trimming removed 7 bases from V and 2 bases from J, with 17 bases in between. CDR3 sequence: CASTTGTGINTGELFF. DNA of the CDR3: TGTGCCAGCACTACAGGAACAGGGATTAACACCGGGGAGCTGTTTTTT.

J is TRBJ2-1 and V is TRBV18; 10 bases fit TRBD1. J lost 6 bases, V lost 7 bases, and 6 bases had no gene match. The CDR3 is 14 amino acids. Germline assignment: CDR1 KGHSH and CDR2 LQKENI. In DNA, the CDR3 is TGTGCCAGCTGGGCCGGGACAGGGGCCAATGAGCAGTTCTTC. This gives the protein CASWAGTGANEQFF.

This clonotype showed up just a few times. The chain carries TRBV20-1 and TRBJ1-5, with TRBD1 identical over 8 bases. V dropped 5 bases and J dropped 1; count of bases not matched to a gene: 1. Per the germline V gene, CDR1 is DFQATT and CDR2 is SNEGSKA (reference sequence). This CDR3 region has 13 residues. CDR3 DNA sequence: TGCAGTGCTCACAGGGGGAGCAATCAGCCCCAGCATTTT. This encodes CSAHRGSNQPQHF.

This clonotype was counted between two and nine times. The chain combines TRBV20-1 with TRBJ2-7; 7 nucleotides line up with TRBD1. Germline CDR1 and CDR2: DFQATT and SNEGSKA (reference sequence). CDR3 size: 13 residues. J lost 5 bases, V lost 6 bases, and 10 bases had no gene match. This CDR3 is CSASTGLPHEQYF. The CDR3, as DNA: TGCAGTGCCTCGACAGGGCTACCCCACGAGCAGTACTTC.

In this sample, this clonotype turned up many times. The V gene is TRBV4-3, the J gene TRBJ2-7; 8 positions agree with TRBD2. The germline V gene encodes CDR1 LGHNA and CDR2 YSLEER. The CDR3 is 16 amino acids. Germline trimming cut 0 bases from V and 1 base from J; bases unmatched to any gene: 5. DNA of the CDR3: TGCGCCAGCAGCCAAGAACTAGCGGCAGATTCCTACGAGCAGTACTTC. Translation: CASSQELAADSYEQYF.

The CDR3 DNA reads as TGTGCCAGCAGTTTCTCCCTTATTGGCTACGAGCAGTACTTC. Its translation is CASSFSLIGYEQYF. The chain links TRBV6-2 or TRBV6-3 to TRBJ2-7; D is ambiguous. This CDR3 has 14 residues. Germline V gene data show CDR1 as MNHEY and CDR2 as SVGEGT. V was trimmed by 4 bases and J by 3 bases, leaving 13 bases between them.

This clonotype has just a few counts. This chain uses TRBV5-6 with TRBJ2-1, with 8 bases fitting TRBD2. V trimming: 2 bases; J trimming: 0 bases; junction bases outside the gene matches: 4. CDR1 SGHDT and CDR2 YYEEEE come from the germline V gene. The CDR3 totals 16 residues. The CDR3 region has the DNA TGTGCCAGCAGCTTAGCTAGCGGGTTCTCCTACAATGAGCAGTTCTTC. It yields the protein CASSLASGFSYNEQFF.

V gene TRBV2 combines with J gene TRBJ1-3; D is unresolved. The germline V and J ends were trimmed by 5 bases and 4 bases, with 12 bases remaining between them. CDR3 size: 14 residues. In germline, CDR1 is SNHLY, CDR2 FYNNEI. The CDR3 sequence is CASSPNTGGNTIYF. CDR3 DNA: TGTGCCAGCAGTCCAAATACTGGGGGAAACACCATATATTTT.

The chain recombines TRBV6-1 with TRBJ1-5; no clear D gene. V was pared by 7 bases and J by 1 base, with 11 bases between. The CDR3 spans 14 residues. The germline V gene encodes CDR1 MNHNS and CDR2 SASEGT. CDR3 nucleotides: TGTGCCAGCAAAGACGGGAGAAGCAATCAGCCCCAGCATTTT. Its protein product is CASKDGRSNQPQHF.

The V and J genes are TRBV5-6 and TRBJ2-5; D is ambiguous. The V end lost 2 bases, the J end lost 5 bases, and 13 bases lay between the germline ends. From germline, CDR1 is SGHDT and CDR2 YYEEEE. CDR3 size: 14 residues. DNA of the CDR3: TGTGCCAGCAGCTTTACTCCTGGGTCGGAGACCCAGTACTTC. It translates to CASSFTPGSETQYF. The variable domain in full, with the rest retrieved from reference TRBV5-6 and TRBJ2-5, is DAGVTQSPTHLIKTRGQQVTLRCSPKSGHDTVSWYQQALGQGPQFIFQYYEEEERQRGNFPDRFSGHQFPNYSSELNVNALLLGDSALYLCASSFTPGSETQYFGPGTRLLVL.

V and J are TRBV2 and TRBJ2-1; D call uncertain. This CDR3 is 14 amino acids long. V was pared by 5 bases and J by 6 bases, with 14 bases between. CDR1 and CDR2 (germline): SNHLY, FYNNEI. The CDR3 DNA sequence: TGTGCCAGCAGTCGGTCCCTACCCCCCAATGAGCAGTTCTTC. Amino acids: CASSRSLPPNEQFF.

The chain recombines TRBV12-3 or TRBV12-4 with TRBJ1-2, with D possibly matching TRBD1 (5 bases). V lost 8 bases to trimming and J lost 6 bases, with 19 bases between them. This CDR3 comprises 14 residues. The CDR3: CASCAVPARDGYTF. In DNA form, the CDR3 reads TGTGCCAGCTGCGCAGTTCCGGCCAGGGATGGCTACACCTTC.

The chain joins TRBV7-2 to TRBJ2-2; D is possibly TRBD2 (5 bases). Germline CDR1 reads SGHTA; CDR2 reads FQGNSA. V was trimmed by 5 bases and J by 6 bases, leaving 13 bases between them. The CDR3 runs 14 residues. The CDR3 reads CASSRVGLSGELFF. CDR3 nucleotides: TGTGCCAGCAGCAGAGTCGGACTTTCCGGGGAGCTGTTTTTT.

The CDR3 sequence: CASSFHPGGGGGYTF. For the CDR3, the DNA is TGTGCCAGCAGCTTCCACCCTGGTGGGGGCGGTGGCTACACCTTC. The chain uses TRBV7-2 and TRBJ1-2, with D maybe TRBD1 (6 bases). Germline V gene sequence: CDR1 SGHTA, CDR2 FQGNSA. CDR3 size: 15 residues. Trimming took 3 bases from V and 7 from J, leaving 18 bases between them.

This clonotype was detected only a few times. The chain links TRBV20-1 to TRBJ2-3; D assignment may be TRBD1 or TRBD2 (5 bases each). The CDR3 sequence is 17 residues long. Germline V gene data show CDR1 as DFQATT and CDR2 as SNEGSKA (reference sequence). V was pared by 1 base and J by 5 bases, with 22 bases between. CDR3 nucleotide sequence: TGCAGTGCTAGAGTTCCGCTGACAGCCTCTCGGGAAGATACGCAGTATTTT. This sequence encodes CSARVPLTASREDTQYF.